One and the same sample provided the 7 T cell receptor beta chains below, sequenced in a study of cytomegalovirus exposure and HLA in healthy donors. Researchers ran the PCR with 60 Vbeta and 13 Jbeta primers. Clones were read by immunoSEQ multiplex PCR, and TCRdb kept only the in-frame ones, dropping some. The sample consists of about 120,000 clones, about three quarters of them appearing once. The sequencing input was PBMCs. The receptors originated from a young man in good health and CMV-seronegative.

This clone came up a few times. The V gene is TRBV18, the J gene TRBJ2-5; 7 nucleotides align to TRBD2. Germline V gene data show CDR1 as KGHSH and CDR2 as LQKENI. With V trimmed by 0 bases and J by 1 base, 5 bases remained unmatched. The CDR3 runs 16 residues. DNA of the CDR3: TGTGCCAGCTCACCACCGGGAGCGGGGATCCAAGAGACCCAGTACTTC. Its protein product is CASSPPGAGIQETQYF.

This clone was recorded once. This chain links TRBV10-3 with TRBJ1-1, with 8 positions matching TRBD1. Germline V gives CDR1 ENHRY, CDR2 SYGVKD. V was clipped by 2 bases and J by 6 bases; unmatched bases: 8. The CDR3 has 15 amino acids. This chain's CDR3 is CAISETQGARAEAFF. The CDR3 DNA sequence: TGTGCCATCAGTGAGACCCAGGGGGCAAGGGCTGAAGCTTTCTTT.

On this clone itself: The same CDR3 is also encoded by other DNA sequences in this sample. The V and J genes are TRBV29-1 and TRBJ1-5, with D possibly TRBD1 on 5 matching bases. V was pared by 6 bases and J by 2 bases, with 11 bases between. The CDR3 is made up of 13 amino acids. Looked up from germline, CDR1 is SQVTM and CDR2 is ANQGSEA. The CDR3 region has the DNA TGCAGCGTAAAAGGAGGGGGCAATCAGCCCCAGCATTTT. This codes for CSVKGGGNQPQHF.

This clone was counted a few times. This sequence joins TRBV5-4 and TRBJ1-2; D perhaps matches TRBD1 (6 bases). The germline V and J ends were trimmed by 5 bases and 0 bases, with 17 bases remaining between them. Germline-derived CDR1 and CDR2 are SGHNT and YYREEE (reference sequence). This CDR3 contains 16 residues. In DNA form, the CDR3 reads TGTGCCAGCAGAGAGGGGGGGGTCGGATCTAACTATGGCTACACCTTC. Its protein product is CASREGGVGSNYGYTF.

The genes are TRBV27 and TRBJ1-6; the D gene is possibly TRBD1 (5 bases). Trimming cost V 3 bases and J 4 bases, with 13 bases left between them. Germline V gene sequence: CDR1 MNHEY, CDR2 SMNVEV (reference sequence). The CDR3 runs to 16 residues. The CDR3 reads CASSLGGARYNSPLHF. In nucleotides, the CDR3 is TGTGCCAGCAGTTTGGGCGGGGCTCGATATAATTCACCCCTCCACTTT.

This clone was picked up one time. V gene TRBV28 combines with J gene TRBJ1-1; D remains ambiguous. This CDR3 region has 14 residues. V gave up 5 bases and J gave up 0 bases, with 10 bases separating them. Germline CDR1 is MDHEN and CDR2 is SYDVKM. CDR3 coding DNA: TGTGCCAGCAGTAAACTTCAATTGAACACTGAAGCTTTCTTT. It codes for CASSKLQLNTEAFF. Filled out from reference TRBV28 and TRBJ1-1, the complete variable domain reads DVKVTQSSRYLVKRTGEKVFLECVQDMDHENMFWYRQDPGLGLRLIYFSYDVKMKEKGDIPEGYSVSREKKERFSLILESASTNQTSMYLCASSKLQLNTEAFFGQGTRLTVV.

This chain joins TRBV21-1 and TRBJ1-1; TRBD1, the D gene given by the table, was not confirmed from the DNA. TRBV21-1 counts as a pseudogene. The CDR3 has 16 residues. The CDR3 here is CASSEGDRGGNTEAFF. The CDR3, as DNA: TGTGCCAGCAGCGAAGGGGACAGGGGAGGGAACACTGAAGCTTTCTTT.